Shown below are 7 T cell receptor beta chains from a single sample sequenced in a study of blood T cell repertoires in COVID-19 (TCRdb year 2020). The library was built by means of the immunoSEQ multiplex PCR assay. The clones in this table, taken by TCRdb from immuneACCESS, are in-frame only. Not every clone is retained; where verified, under half of the shortfall comes from an unresolved V gene, and the cause of the rest is unknown. The table for this sample lists about 120,000 clones; about 85% of them were counted only once. The leading ten clones occupy 7.7% of the sample. Material: peripheral blood. The receptors here all came from a human donor in a cohort sampled during active COVID-19.

This clone has a handful of counts. The V and J genes are TRBV27 and TRBJ2-2, with 7 bases aligning to TRBD1. The CDR3 loop spans 15 amino acids. The J segment lost 1 base and the V segment lost 6 bases, leaving 5 bases of the junction unmatched. CDR1 and CDR2 (germline): MNHEY, SMNVEV (reference sequence). CDR3 protein: CASSLRQGNTGELFF. The CDR3 region has the DNA TGTGCCAGCAGCCTTCGACAGGGGAACACCGGGGAGCTGTTTTTT.

The chain combines TRBV5-1 with TRBJ2-7, with TRBD1 matching over 8 bases. CDR1 and CDR2 (germline): SGHRS, YFSETQ. After removal of 0 bases from V and 1 base from J, the junction contained 9 bases not matched to a gene. The CDR3 is 17 amino acids. CDR3 sequence: CASSLVLQGASSYEQYF. The CDR3 coding sequence is TGCGCCAGCAGCTTGGTTCTCCAGGGGGCAAGTTCCTACGAGCAGTACTTC.

The chain joins TRBV27 to TRBJ1-2; 8 bases fit TRBD1. The CDR3 totals 16 residues. V lost 6 bases and J lost 4; bases outside the gene matches: 13. Germline CDR1 MNHEY, CDR2 SMNVEV (reference sequence). Here the CDR3 reads CASSLGQAFSGYGYTF. CDR3 nucleotide sequence: TGTGCCAGCAGCCTGGGACAGGCCTTTTCCGGCTATGGCTACACCTTC.

The chain combines TRBV11-3 with TRBJ2-2, with 12 bases matching TRBD2. From germline, CDR1 is SGHNT and CDR2 YENEEA. This CDR3 has 15 amino acids. V was clipped by 4 bases and J by 8 bases; unmatched bases: 5. The CDR3 DNA follows: TGTGCCAGCAGCTCCCTGACTAGCGGGGGAGGGGAGCTGTTTTTT. It codes for CASSSLTSGGGELFF.

This chain connects TRBV6-5 to TRBJ1-5, with 7 bases lining up with TRBD1. The CDR3 is made up of 14 amino acids. Germline V gene lookup returns CDR1 MNHEY and CDR2 SVGAGI. J lost 0 bases, V lost 6 bases, and 2 bases had no gene match. The CDR3 region has the DNA TGTGCCAGCAGGGGACAGTATAGCAATCAGCCCCAGCATTTT. This encodes CASRGQYSNQPQHF.

This chain joins TRBV4-1 and TRBJ2-2, with a tentative D call TRBD2 (5 bases). V was clipped by 1 base and J by 3 bases, with 15 bases between them. Looked up from germline, CDR1 is MGHRA and CDR2 is YSYEKL. The CDR3 covers 17 residues. The CDR3: CASSQAVSGRDTGELFF. The CDR3 DNA reads TGCGCCAGCAGCCAAGCGGTGTCGGGGAGAGACACCGGGGAGCTGTTTTTT.

The chain carries TRBV4-1 and TRBJ2-1, with TRBD2 identical over 10 bases. From germline, CDR1 is MGHRA and CDR2 YSYEKL. This CDR3 comprises 16 residues. The V segment lost 4 bases and the J segment 5 bases; nucleotides outside the gene matches: 8. As DNA, the CDR3 is TGCGCCAGCAGCCGCCGAACTAGCGGGACGGACAATGAGCAGTTCTTC. Translated, it gives CASSRRTSGTDNEQFF.